Described below is a single T cell receptor (beta chain) sequence and its context. Its antigen remains unknown. Produced via immunoSEQ multiplex PCR; TCRdb's table is partial and in-frame only. The sample lists roughly 15,000 clones; roughly 78% were seen once. V was clipped by 5 bases and J by 0 bases; unmatched bases: 8. This CDR3 has 19 amino acids. Germline V CDR1 and CDR2: ENHRY, SYGVKD. These data are taken from a study of T cell repertoires in ileal Crohn's disease. Study-wide results and caveats: Compared with CD4 T cells, sorted CD8 cells carried more expanded clones. Active smokers at surgery had more clonal expansions than non-smokers.

The chain is built from TRBV10-3 and TRBJ2-2, with 14 bases matching TRBD2. Sequenced: ileal tissue. This TCR came from an adult with Crohn's disease. This CDR3 reads CAISPGTSGGGANTGELFF. For the CDR3, the DNA is TGTGCCATCAGTCCCGGGACTAGCGGGGGTGGCGCGAACACCGGGGAGCTGTTTTTT.